These 14 T cell receptor beta chains share one sample of origin, sequenced in a study of T-cell reconstitution after alpha-beta-depleted transplantation in children. The authors prepared the TCRbeta library with unique molecular identifiers. TCRdb fed the PCR reads into MiXCR, producing one record per CDR3 protein. The sample consists of some 290,000 distinct CDR3 sequences, over 8% of them appearing once. Specimen: PBMCs from the stem cell graft donor, collected from the stem cell graft. The receptors originated from a human donor who donated a stem cell graft to a child with SCID.

This clonotype was observed a few times. This chain uses TRBV7-9 with TRBJ2-7; 10 nucleotides align to TRBD2. The V and J ends lost 4 bases and 2 bases, in that order; junction bases with no gene match: 5. CDR1 SEHNR and CDR2 FQNEAQ come from the germline V gene (reference sequence). This CDR3 spans 15 amino acids. The CDR3 loop is CASSSSGGLTYEQYF. The CDR3 bases are TGTGCCAGCAGCTCTAGCGGGGGACTAACCTACGAGCAGTACTTC.

The rearrangement joins TRBV5-1 to TRBJ1-5; 7 bases map to TRBD1. Germline assignment: CDR1 SGHRS and CDR2 YFSETQ. The CDR3 runs to 15 residues. V was clipped by 4 bases and J by 7 bases; unmatched bases: 11. CDR3 protein: CASSPGTVEMQPQHF. Here the CDR3 DNA reads TGCGCCAGCAGCCCGGGGACAGTTGAAATGCAGCCCCAGCATTTT.

This clonotype was seen many times. The chain is built from TRBV4-1 and TRBJ1-3; D may be TRBD1 (5 bases). The germline V gene has CDR1 MGHRA and CDR2 YSYEKL. The ends were cut back, 0 bases at V and 4 bases at J, with 16 bases in the middle. CDR3 length: 17 amino acids. Here the CDR3 reads CASSQESTVALGNTIYF. CDR3 nucleotide sequence: TGCGCCAGCAGCCAAGAATCGACAGTCGCTCTCGGAAACACCATATATTTT.

The genes are TRBV2 and TRBJ2-5; D might be TRBD2 (5 bases). This CDR3 is built from 14 residues. V was clipped by 11 bases and J by 4 bases, with 20 bases between them. In germline, CDR1 is SNHLY, CDR2 FYNNEI. CDR3 residues: CASRRRPLGETQYF. The CDR3 DNA follows: TGTGCCTCCCGGAGGAGGCCTCTGGGAGAGACCCAGTACTTC.

In this sample, this clonotype turned up a few times. V gene TRBV6-4 combines with J gene TRBJ1-5; the D gene is possibly TRBD1 (5 bases). The CDR3 covers 13 residues. V lost 6 bases to trimming and J lost 5 bases, with 11 bases between them. Germline V gene sequence: CDR1 MRHNA, CDR2 SNTAGT. DNA for the CDR3: TGTGCCAGCAGAGAACCCAGGGATCAGCCCCAGCATTTT. This encodes CASREPRDQPQHF.

This clonotype was counted a few times. J is TRBJ2-7 and V is TRBV11-1; 7 nucleotides line up with TRBD1. The CDR3 consists of 18 residues. The V and J ends lost 2 bases and 0 bases, in that order; junction bases with no gene match: 13. Germline V CDR1 and CDR2: SGHAT, FQDESV (reference sequence). The CDR3 loop reads CASSLWVPDRVGSYEQYF. CDR3 DNA sequence: TGTGCCAGCAGCTTATGGGTCCCAGACAGGGTGGGCTCCTACGAGCAGTACTTC.

The chain employs TRBV5-6 and TRBJ2-5; D perhaps matches TRBD1 (6 bases). The CDR3 is 14 amino acids. V shed 4 bases and J shed 4 bases, with 14 bases lying between them. The germline V gene encodes CDR1 SGHDT and CDR2 YYEEEE. The CDR3 sequence is CASSRPGDRETQYF. CDR3 in DNA: TGTGCCAGCAGCCGCCCAGGGGACCGAGAGACCCAGTACTTC.

The rearrangement joins TRBV6-1 to TRBJ2-7, with 8 bases identical to TRBD1. CDR3 length equals 15 residues. V shed 6 bases and J 2 bases; nucleotides not matched to a gene: 9. CDR1 is MNHNS, CDR2 SASEGT, per germline. CDR3 amino acids: CASSPHQTGAYEQYF. CDR3 DNA sequence: TGTGCCAGCAGCCCCCACCAGACAGGGGCCTACGAGCAGTACTTC.

The chain has TRBV5-6 and TRBJ2-7; tentatively, D is TRBD2 (5 bases). This CDR3 has 14 residues. Germline V gene sequence: CDR1 SGHDT, CDR2 YYEEEE. The V and J ends lost 1 base and 7 bases respectively, with 15 bases between them. The CDR3 sequence: CASSLPGFLEEQYF. CDR3 DNA: TGTGCCAGCAGCTTGCCGGGATTTTTAGAGGAGCAGTACTTC.

The V call is TRBV29-1, the J call TRBJ2-2; perhaps TRBD1 as D (5 bases). Trimming removed 6 bases at V and 1 base at J, with 9 bases between. Germline V gene data show CDR1 as SQVTM and CDR2 as ANQGSEA. The CDR3 runs 13 residues. In nucleotides, the CDR3 is TGCAGCGTCGCCGGACAGAACACCGGGGAGCTGTTTTTT. Its translation: CSVAGQNTGELFF.

The chain combines TRBV3-1 with TRBJ1-4; D is unresolved. The V gene's germline CDR1 is LGHDT and CDR2 YNNKEL (reference sequence). Trimming left V 3 bases short and J 6 bases short, with 11 bases between. The CDR3 covers 14 residues. The CDR3 sequence: CASSQVSTDEKLFF. The CDR3 region has the DNA TGTGCCAGCAGCCAGGTATCTACGGATGAAAAACTGTTTTTT.

This clonotype has just a few counts. In DNA form, the CDR3 reads TGCGCCAGCAGGTATATGGACTCCAGAGCAACTGAAGCTTTCTTT. It translates to CASRYMDSRATEAFF. The chain carries TRBV5-1 and TRBJ1-1; D gene ambiguous. Germline V gene lookup returns CDR1 SGHRS and CDR2 YFSETQ. Trimming stripped 5 bases from V and 5 bases from J, with 19 bases between. CDR3 length equals 15 residues.

This rearrangement joins TRBV5-6 to TRBJ2-1, with 8 bases that match TRBD2. This CDR3 is 12 amino acids long. Germline CDR1 reads SGHDT; CDR2 reads YYEEEE. V lost 7 bases, J lost 6 bases, and 3 bases stayed unmatched. CDR3 amino acids: CASQREGNEQFF. For the CDR3, the DNA is TGTGCCAGCCAACGGGAGGGCAATGAGCAGTTCTTC.

The chain combines TRBV27 with TRBJ1-6, with TRBD1 identical over 11 bases. V trimming: 4 bases; J trimming: 7 bases; junction bases outside the gene matches: 12. Germline assignment: CDR1 MNHEY and CDR2 SMNVEV (reference sequence). This CDR3 comprises 18 residues. The CDR3 coding sequence is TGTGCCAGCAGTTCCAGATCAGGACAGGGGGCTAGGAATTCACCCCTCCACTTT. Translated: CASSSRSGQGARNSPLHF.